One and the same sample provided the 8 T cell receptor beta chains below, sequenced in a study of vaccination and CD4 T cells after COVID-19. Treatment: roughly 10-day PBMC culture with coronavirus spike peptide pools or control peptides (ViraFEST assay). These receptors have no identified antigens. Sequenced with the Oncomine TCR Beta short-read assay was DNA taken from cultured CD4+ T cells. TCRdb redid the calling of the PCR reads with MiXCR, one entry per CDR3 protein. The sample has over 10,000 distinct CDR3 sequences; 36% are singletons. The material sequenced was cultured CD4+ T cells from blood. These receptors all come from a human donor with COVID-19.

The V and J genes are TRBV6-1 and TRBJ2-5; D is tentatively TRBD1 or TRBD2 (6 bases each). V shed 3 bases and J shed 5 bases, with 10 bases lying between them. Germline values: CDR1 MNHNS, CDR2 SASEGT. The CDR3 totals 13 residues. The CDR3 loop is CASSDRGQETQYF. The CDR3 bases are TGTGCCAGCAGTGACCGGGGGCAGGAGACCCAGTACTTC.

This clonotype was seen a handful of times. The chain recombines TRBV11-3 with TRBJ2-2; D is undetermined. The CDR3 spans 12 residues. V gave up 3 bases and J gave up 5 bases, with 4 bases separating them. Germline V gene sequence: CDR1 SGHNT, CDR2 YENEEA. In nucleotides, the CDR3 is TGTGCCAGCAGCTTTGCAACCGGGGAGCTGTTTTTT. Amino acids: CASSFATGELFF.

The J gene is TRBJ1-3, the V gene TRBV19, with 7 positions matching TRBD1. V gave up 10 bases and J gave up 3 bases; unmatched junction bases: 6. The germline V gene encodes CDR1 LNHDA and CDR2 SQIVND (reference sequence). This CDR3 is built from 13 residues. The CDR3 DNA is TGTGCCACAGGGACAGTAGGTGGAAACACCATATATTTT. This translates into CATGTVGGNTIYF. Full variable domain (missing parts from reference TRBV19 and TRBJ1-3): DGGITQSPKYLFRKEGQNVTLSCEQNLNHDAMYWYRQDPGQGLRLIYYSQIVNDFQKGDIAEGYSVSREKKESFPLTVTSAQKNPTAFYLCATGTVGGNTIYFGEGSWLTVV.

The chain uses TRBV10-3 and TRBJ1-1; D perhaps matches TRBD1 (5 bases). Germline V gene lookup returns CDR1 ENHRY and CDR2 SYGVKD. Trimming took off 10 bases at V and 6 bases at J, with 12 bases between the two ends. The CDR3 is 11 residues long. CDR3 protein: CATGTSAEAFF. CDR3 coding DNA: TGTGCCACCGGGACGTCGGCTGAAGCTTTCTTT.

CDR3 in amino acids: CASSVNRAMDGYTF. The CDR3 region has the DNA TGTGCCAGTAGCGTCAACAGGGCGATGGATGGCTACACCTTC. The chain joins TRBV19 to TRBJ1-2; TRBD1 might be the D (6 bases). Trimming cost V 6 bases and J 6 bases, with 17 bases left between them. The CDR3 is made up of 14 amino acids. Germline values: CDR1 LNHDA, CDR2 SQIVND (reference sequence).

The genes are TRBV20-1 and TRBJ2-5; tentatively, D is TRBD2 (6 bases). Trimming removed 5 bases at V and 9 bases at J, with 16 bases between. The CDR3 length is 12 residues. CDR1 is DFQATT, CDR2 SNEGSKA, per germline (reference sequence). The DNA for the CDR3 is TGCAGTGCTGGGGACTCCCAGGAGGCCCAGTACTTC. Translated: CSAGDSQEAQYF.

This clonotype was counted only a few times. The chain has TRBV29-1 and TRBJ2-4; D unresolved. This CDR3 region has 13 residues. Germline V gives CDR1 SQVTM, CDR2 ANQGSEA. V was trimmed by 4 bases and J by 1 base, leaving 8 bases between them. CDR3 region: CSVVSGAKNIQYF. In DNA, the CDR3 is TGCAGCGTTGTTTCTGGTGCCAAAAACATTCAGTACTTC.

V gene TRBV6-1 combines with J gene TRBJ1-2; D uncertain. In germline, CDR1 is MNHNS, CDR2 SASEGT. The CDR3 runs 13 residues. V lost 2 bases and J 4 bases, leaving 8 bases between the germline ends. The CDR3 DNA is TGTGCCAGCAGTGAAAACAGCTTCTATGGCTACACCTTC. Amino acid sequence: CASSENSFYGYTF.